These T cell receptor beta chains were read from a single sample in a study of PD-L1 blockade in urothelial cancer. This table comes from immunoSEQ multiplex PCR, and its TCRdb copy is limited to in-frame clones, with some not included. This sample has 45,000 to 60,000 clones; roughly 85% occur once, and the top ten carry roughly 8.2%. Sample: PBMCs, taken around atezolizumab (anti-PD-L1) treatment. The receptors shown here come from a man aged 60 to 69 with urothelial cancer. The CDR3 runs from the conserved cysteine through the conserved F or W. Fields, in order: D gene, clone size, J gene, V gene, CDR3 DNA, CDR3 protein. A D gene is named only where the DNA matches it firmly. Size is stated for part of the rows, as once, few or many counts, or as a class when the clone is expanded.

d_call: TRBD1
clone_size: .
j_call: TRBJ2-2
v_call: TRBV10-1
cdr3_nt: TGCGCCAGCAGTGAGTGGGGACAGGGGACCGGGGAGCTGTTTTTT
cdr3_aa: CASSEWGQGTGELFF

d_call: .
clone_size: .
j_call: TRBJ1-4
v_call: TRBV28
cdr3_nt: TGTGCCAGCAGTTCTCAAGAGATAGCTAATGAAAAACTGTTTTTT
cdr3_aa: CASSSQEIANEKLFF

d_call: TRBD1
clone_size: .
j_call: TRBJ2-1
v_call: TRBV5-1
cdr3_nt: TGCGCCAGCAGTAGTTACGGACAGGTTGCCCCTCAGCTCTTC
cdr3_aa: CASSSYGQVAPQLF

d_call: TRBD1
clone_size: .
j_call: TRBJ1-6
v_call: TRBV9
cdr3_nt: TGTGCCAGCAGCGGTGGACAGGGCGTAATTTCACCCCTCCACTTT
cdr3_aa: CASSGGQGVISPLHF

d_call: .
clone_size: .
j_call: TRBJ1-2
v_call: TRBV18
cdr3_nt: TGTGCCAGCTCACCAAAGGAGGGGACTACTGGCTACACCTTC
cdr3_aa: CASSPKEGTTGYTF

d_call: .
clone_size: .
j_call: TRBJ2-5
v_call: TRBV7-7
cdr3_nt: TGTGCTAGCACGAACGGACTCTTGGAGACCCAGTACTTC
cdr3_aa: CASTNGLLETQYF

d_call: .
clone_size: .
j_call: TRBJ1-4
v_call: TRBV5-8
cdr3_nt: TGTGCCAGCAGCTTCCTCGGGAGGGGGAATGAAAAACTGTTTTTT
cdr3_aa: CASSFLGRGNEKLFF

d_call: .
clone_size: .
j_call: TRBJ1-4
v_call: TRBV2
cdr3_nt: TGTGCCAGCAGTGGAGAGTCGGAGGGGGAAAAACTGTTTTTT
cdr3_aa: CASSGESEGEKLFF

d_call: .
clone_size: .
j_call: TRBJ2-1
v_call: TRBV7-8
cdr3_nt: TGTGCCAGCAGCTTAAATACTTTAGTCGACAATGAGCAGTTCTTC
cdr3_aa: CASSLNTLVDNEQFF

d_call: .
clone_size: .
j_call: TRBJ2-3
v_call: TRBV18
cdr3_nt: TGTGCCAGCTCACCACTGGGCGATACGCAGTATTTT
cdr3_aa: CASSPLGDTQYF

d_call: .
clone_size: .
j_call: TRBJ1-2
v_call: TRBV6-1
cdr3_nt: TGTGCCAGCAGTGACGGTCTGCGGGTCAGCGACCCTGATGGCTACACCTTC
cdr3_aa: CASSDGLRVSDPDGYTF

d_call: TRBD2
clone_size: few
j_call: TRBJ2-3
v_call: TRBV7-2
cdr3_nt: TGTGCCAGCAGTTCTCGACTAGCGGGGAGCACAGATACGCAGTATTTT
cdr3_aa: CASSSRLAGSTDTQYF

d_call: .
clone_size: .
j_call: TRBJ2-2
v_call: TRBV6-5
cdr3_nt: TGTGCCAGCAGTTACGACACGAACACCGGGGAGCTGTTTTTT
cdr3_aa: CASSYDTNTGELFF

d_call: .
clone_size: .
j_call: TRBJ2-5
v_call: TRBV19
cdr3_nt: TGTGCCAGTAGTGCCCGGGAGCCGGGACAAGAGACCCAGTACTTC
cdr3_aa: CASSAREPGQETQYF

d_call: TRBD1
clone_size: .
j_call: TRBJ1-2
v_call: TRBV6-6
cdr3_nt: TGTGCCAGCAGTTTGACAGGGGTGTATGGCTACACCTTC
cdr3_aa: CASSLTGVYGYTF

d_call: .
clone_size: .
j_call: TRBJ2-7
v_call: TRBV6-1
cdr3_nt: TGTGCCAGCAGTGAAGCGCTACTATACGAGCAGTACTTC
cdr3_aa: CASSEALLYEQYF

d_call: TRBD1
clone_size: once
j_call: TRBJ1-4
v_call: TRBV15
cdr3_nt: TGTGCCACCAGCCCTGACAGGGGTGGGGAAAAACTGTTTTTT
cdr3_aa: CATSPDRGGEKLFF

d_call: .
clone_size: .
j_call: TRBJ1-1
v_call: TRBV5-4
cdr3_nt: TGTGCCAGCCGCCGGGGGGAGGACACTGAAGCTTTCTTT
cdr3_aa: CASRRGEDTEAFF

d_call: .
clone_size: .
j_call: TRBJ2-1
v_call: TRBV6-1
cdr3_nt: TGTGCCAGCAGTGAAAAACAGGGTAGGGTGAATGAGCAGTTCTTC
cdr3_aa: CASSEKQGRVNEQFF

d_call: TRBD2
clone_size: .
j_call: TRBJ2-7
v_call: TRBV7-2
cdr3_nt: TGTGCCAGCAGCCTAGGACTAGCCGGAGGTTACGAGCAGTACTTC
cdr3_aa: CASSLGLAGGYEQYF

d_call: .
clone_size: .
j_call: TRBJ1-2
v_call: TRBV5-4
cdr3_nt: TGTGCCAGCAGCTTGGACAGTAACTATGGCTACACCTTC
cdr3_aa: CASSLDSNYGYTF

d_call: TRBD2
clone_size: once
j_call: TRBJ2-1
v_call: TRBV18
cdr3_nt: TGTGCCAGCTCAGCCGGCGGGGGGCGTGCGTCCTACAATGAGCAGTTCTTC
cdr3_aa: CASSAGGGRASYNEQFF

d_call: TRBD2
clone_size: .
j_call: TRBJ2-7
v_call: TRBV7-9
cdr3_nt: TGTGCCAGCAGCTCTCCAGCGGGGGGAATCTCCTACGAGCAGTACTTC
cdr3_aa: CASSSPAGGISYEQYF

d_call: TRBD1
clone_size: .
j_call: TRBJ2-2
v_call: TRBV5-6
cdr3_nt: TGTGCCAGCAGCTTCTTCGGGACAGGGGTCACCGGGGAGCTGTTTTTT
cdr3_aa: CASSFFGTGVTGELFF

d_call: .
clone_size: .
j_call: TRBJ1-5
v_call: TRBV11-2
cdr3_nt: TGTGCCAGCAGCTTAGATGGAACAGATAATCAGCCCCAGCATTTT
cdr3_aa: CASSLDGTDNQPQHF

d_call: TRBD2
clone_size: .
j_call: TRBJ2-3
v_call: TRBV4-2
cdr3_nt: TGTGCCAGCAGCCAAGAGTCCAGCGGGGGGAGGGATACGCAGTATTTT
cdr3_aa: CASSQESSGGRDTQYF

d_call: .
clone_size: .
j_call: TRBJ2-7
v_call: TRBV6-5
cdr3_nt: TGTGCCAGCAGTTTTCAGGGGGAGGAAGACGAGCAGTACTTC
cdr3_aa: CASSFQGEEDEQYF

d_call: .
clone_size: few
j_call: TRBJ1-2
v_call: TRBV7-2
cdr3_nt: TGTGCCAGCGGAGGGCTCTATGGCTACACCTTC
cdr3_aa: CASGGLYGYTF

d_call: .
clone_size: .
j_call: TRBJ2-1
v_call: TRBV21-1
cdr3_nt: .
cdr3_aa: CASSKVGQGSSYNEQFF

d_call: .
clone_size: .
j_call: TRBJ1-3
v_call: TRBV7-2
cdr3_nt: TGTGCCAGCAGCTTTGGTGGGGCCCAAGGTGGAAACACCATATATTTT
cdr3_aa: CASSFGGAQGGNTIYF

d_call: TRBD2
clone_size: .
j_call: TRBJ2-7
v_call: TRBV6-1
cdr3_nt: TGTGCCAGCAGTGAATGGGGCGGGAGCTCCTACGAGCAGTACTTC
cdr3_aa: CASSEWGGSSYEQYF

d_call: .
clone_size: .
j_call: TRBJ2-2
v_call: TRBV30
cdr3_nt: TGTGCCCTTCAACAGGAGAACACCGGGGAGCTGTTTTTT
cdr3_aa: CALQQENTGELFF

d_call: .
clone_size: .
j_call: TRBJ2-1
v_call: TRBV7-3
cdr3_nt: TGTGCCAGCAGCTTAAGGGGGGATACCTACAATGAGCAGTTCTTC
cdr3_aa: CASSLRGDTYNEQFF

d_call: TRBD1
clone_size: .
j_call: TRBJ2-7
v_call: TRBV28
cdr3_nt: TGTGCCAGCAGTGCAACCGGGACAGGGGTATACGAGCAGTACTTC
cdr3_aa: CASSATGTGVYEQYF

d_call: TRBD1
clone_size: .
j_call: TRBJ2-7
v_call: TRBV28
cdr3_nt: TGTGCCACCCGGGACAGCTACGAGCAGTACTTC
cdr3_aa: CATRDSYEQYF

d_call: .
clone_size: .
j_call: TRBJ1-2
v_call: TRBV4-1
cdr3_nt: TGCGCCAGCAGCCAAGGAGTCAGGGACTATGGCTACACCTTC
cdr3_aa: CASSQGVRDYGYTF

d_call: TRBD2
clone_size: .
j_call: TRBJ2-3
v_call: TRBV12-5
cdr3_nt: TGTGCTAGTGGTTTCACTAGCGGGGGGGTTGATACGCAGTATTTT
cdr3_aa: CASGFTSGGVDTQYF

d_call: .
clone_size: .
j_call: TRBJ2-3
v_call: TRBV30
cdr3_nt: TGTGCCTGGAGTGCAACAGCTGACACAGATACGCAGTATTTT
cdr3_aa: CAWSATADTDTQYF

d_call: TRBD1
clone_size: .
j_call: TRBJ2-2
v_call: TRBV5-1
cdr3_nt: TGCGCCAGCAGCTTGGGAGGGGGCGACACCGGGGAGCTGTTTTTT
cdr3_aa: CASSLGGGDTGELFF

d_call: .
clone_size: .
j_call: TRBJ2-3
v_call: TRBV21-1
cdr3_nt: TGTGCCAGCAGCAAAGTCCCTAGCGGGAACACAGATACGCAGTATTTT
cdr3_aa: CASSKVPSGNTDTQYF

d_call: .
clone_size: .
j_call: TRBJ1-1
v_call: TRBV6-5
cdr3_nt: TGTGCCAGCAGTTACCCAGGAACATTTGAAGCTTTCTTT
cdr3_aa: CASSYPGTFEAFF

d_call: TRBD1
clone_size: .
j_call: TRBJ1-1
v_call: TRBV5-1
cdr3_nt: TGCGCCAGCAGCTTGGGGCGCCGGGGCAGGGGGCTTGGGAACACTGAAGCTTTCTTT
cdr3_aa: CASSLGRRGRGLGNTEAFF

d_call: .
clone_size: .
j_call: TRBJ1-2
v_call: TRBV10-3
cdr3_nt: TGTGCCATCAGTGAGGCCCAGGGGAACTATGGCTACACCTTC
cdr3_aa: CAISEAQGNYGYTF

d_call: TRBD1
clone_size: .
j_call: TRBJ2-7
v_call: TRBV20-1
cdr3_nt: TGCAGAGGACAGGGCTCCTACGAGCAGTACTTC
cdr3_aa: CRGQGSYEQYF

d_call: TRBD2
clone_size: .
j_call: TRBJ2-7
v_call: TRBV27
cdr3_nt: TGTGCCAGTGGGCTAGCGGGGGCCGGTAGGAACGAGCAGTACTTC
cdr3_aa: CASGLAGAGRNEQYF

d_call: .
clone_size: .
j_call: TRBJ2-1
v_call: TRBV9
cdr3_nt: TGTGCCAGCAGCGTAGACGCTGGGGCTTCCTACAATGAGCAGTTCTTC
cdr3_aa: CASSVDAGASYNEQFF

d_call: .
clone_size: .
j_call: TRBJ2-3
v_call: TRBV29-1
cdr3_nt: TGCAGCGTTGAAGGGACTACCTTCACAGATACGCAGTATTTT
cdr3_aa: CSVEGTTFTDTQYF

d_call: .
clone_size: .
j_call: TRBJ2-7
v_call: TRBV4-1
cdr3_nt: TGCGCCAGCAGCCGGAACAGGGATGGGGAGCAGTACTTC
cdr3_aa: CASSRNRDGEQYF

d_call: TRBD1
clone_size: .
j_call: TRBJ2-7
v_call: TRBV5-6
cdr3_nt: TGTGCCAGCAGCATGTGGGACAGGGGCAACTACGAGCAGTACTTC
cdr3_aa: CASSMWDRGNYEQYF

d_call: TRBD1
clone_size: .
j_call: TRBJ1-3
v_call: TRBV15
cdr3_nt: TGTGCCACCAGCAGAGCGAGGGGACAGTCCTCTGGAAACACCATATATTTT
cdr3_aa: CATSRARGQSSGNTIYF

d_call: TRBD2
clone_size: .
j_call: TRBJ2-5
v_call: TRBV5-1
cdr3_nt: TGCGCCAGCAGCTTGGTCCGGGGGGGCCGTGAGACCCAGTACTTC
cdr3_aa: CASSLVRGGRETQYF